This T cell receptor beta chain is drawn from a study of blood T cell repertoires in COVID-19. Study information: The United States, Italy and Spain provided the acute and convalescent COVID-19 samples. PBMCs, B-cell-depleted T cells, or T cells were the source of the cDNA or gDNA that made up the material.

Source study methods: The authors estimated nucleated cell counts from reference gene primer amplification. Sequencing was performed with immunoSEQ multiplex PCR; in TCRdb, only in-frame clones are kept and a portion is missing. V and J calls and clone size are given by that table; D and trimming were obtained from the DNA. In the table there are around 700,000 clones, just under 90% of which are singletons. The table lists this clone with a count of one. Source material: peripheral blood. The TCR comes from a woman between 18 and 30 years old with acute or convalescent COVID-19.

DNA of the CDR3: TGTGCCAGCAGCAAAATGGCACAGGGGGCGTTTGGAAACACCATATATTTT. Translation gives CASSKMAQGAFGNTIYF. The chain carries TRBV21-1 and TRBJ1-3; the D call of TRBD1 is as the table states it, not checked on the DNA. TRBV21-1 is reported as a pseudogene. The CDR3 has 17 amino acids.